The present entry profiles one TCR beta chain with its context. Its antigen is still unknown. This CDR3 is also generated by other DNA sequences in the sample. TCRdb's table, derived via immunoSEQ multiplex PCR, lists solely in-frame clones and lacks some. Counted here are about 240,000 clones, roughly 90% occurring once; the ten biggest clones make up around 11%. The entry originates in a study of Ad26.COV2.S vaccination and SARS-CoV-2 variants. Germline V CDR1 and CDR2: SGHRS, YFSETQ. The CDR3 has 14 amino acids. V lost 4 bases and J lost 0, with 10 bases in between. The sample's treatment: about 20 received Ad26.COV2.S at low or high dose, single or two shots; 5 received placebo; per-sample allocation not given. Each sample was drawn 63 days after the first injection (of vaccine or placebo). A Boston donor was an adult aged 18-55 years. General study points: Across vaccine and placebo recipients, the breadth of non-spike TCRs was similar.

The receptor comes from a person aged 18-65 years who received the Ad26.COV2.S COVID-19 vaccine or a placebo. The chain employs TRBV5-1 and TRBJ1-2, with D possibly being TRBD1 (5 bases). The sequencing here drew on peripheral blood, taken in a trial of Ad26.COV2.S vaccine versus placebo. The CDR3 protein is CASSRTGTNYGYTF. CDR3 bases: TGCGCCAGCAGCCGTACAGGCACTAACTATGGCTACACCTTC.